The rows below give T cell receptor beta chains drawn from one sample of a study of cytomegalovirus exposure and HLA in healthy donors. Data came from immunoSEQ multiplex PCR; TCRdb stores just in-frame clones and leaves some out. This table holds 150,000 to 250,000 clones, roughly 84% found once. The material sequenced was PBMCs. The receptors were sampled from a woman in her 30s in good health and CMV-seropositive. CDR3s include the opening cysteine and the closing phenylalanine or tryptophan. The D gene is left open where the match is weak. The size of a clone is reported for some rows only, either as once, few or many, or as a class for expanded clones.

j_gene: TRBJ1-2
d_gene: .
v_gene: TRBV14
abundance: .
len: 14
CDR3aa: CASSQVLQAYGYTF
CDR3nt: TGTGCCAGCAGCCAAGTACTACAGGCTTATGGCTACACCTTC

j_gene: TRBJ1-1
d_gene: .
v_gene: TRBV29-1
abundance: .
len: 14
CDR3aa: CSVILAKGGTEAFF
CDR3nt: TGCAGCGTAATCTTAGCGAAGGGAGGTACTGAAGCTTTCTTT

j_gene: TRBJ2-1
d_gene: TRBD1
v_gene: TRBV19
abundance: .
len: 15
CDR3aa: CASNAGTGVLYEQFF
CDR3nt: TGTGCCAGTAATGCCGGGACAGGGGTTCTCTATGAGCAGTTCTTC

j_gene: TRBJ2-2
d_gene: .
v_gene: TRBV4-2
abundance: .
len: 15
CDR3aa: CASSKLELRTGELFF
CDR3nt: TGTGCCAGCAGCAAACTAGAACTTCGGACCGGGGAGCTGTTTTTT

j_gene: TRBJ2-2
d_gene: .
v_gene: TRBV30
abundance: .
len: 15
CDR3aa: CAWSVTGANTGELFF
CDR3nt: TGTGCCTGGAGCGTTACGGGGGCGAACACCGGGGAGCTGTTTTTT

j_gene: TRBJ1-1
d_gene: .
v_gene: TRBV5-1
abundance: .
len: 14
CDR3aa: CASSFGVSGTEAFF
CDR3nt: TGCGCCAGCAGCTTTGGGGTAAGCGGCACTGAAGCTTTCTTT

j_gene: TRBJ2-1
d_gene: TRBD1
v_gene: TRBV25-1
abundance: .
len: 14
CDR3aa: CASSRDRVSNEQFF
CDR3nt: TGTGCCAGCAGCCGGGACAGGGTTTCAAATGAGCAGTTCTTC

j_gene: TRBJ2-1
d_gene: TRBD2
v_gene: TRBV10-3
abundance: .
len: 15
CDR3aa: CAISPPGEGYNEQFF
CDR3nt: TGTGCCATCAGTCCCCCGGGGGAGGGATACAATGAGCAGTTCTTC

j_gene: TRBJ1-2
d_gene: TRBD1
v_gene: TRBV5-1
abundance: few
len: 15
CDR3aa: CASSPGGDRGLGYTF
CDR3nt: TGCGCCAGCAGCCCCGGTGGGGACAGGGGGCTTGGCTACACCTTC

j_gene: TRBJ1-1
d_gene: .
v_gene: TRBV6-1
abundance: .
len: 14
CDR3aa: CASIYLGRNTEAFF
CDR3nt: TGTGCCAGCATTTACCTCGGGAGGAACACTGAAGCTTTCTTT

j_gene: TRBJ1-2
d_gene: .
v_gene: TRBV10-3
abundance: few
len: 13
CDR3aa: CAISVDTYYGYTF
CDR3nt: TGTGCCATCAGTGTCGACACCTACTATGGCTACACCTTC

j_gene: TRBJ1-2
d_gene: .
v_gene: TRBV27
abundance: .
len: 13
CDR3aa: CASSLGQFYGYTF
CDR3nt: TGTGCCAGCAGTCTCGGACAGTTCTATGGCTACACCTTC

j_gene: TRBJ2-2
d_gene: .
v_gene: TRBV28
abundance: few
len: 15
CDR3aa: CASRGQPTNTGELFF
CDR3nt: TGTGCCAGCAGAGGACAGCCAACAAACACCGGGGAGCTGTTTTTT

j_gene: TRBJ2-7
d_gene: .
v_gene: TRBV19
abundance: .
len: 14
CDR3aa: CASRERRSSYEQYF
CDR3nt: TGTGCCAGTAGAGAGCGGAGGAGCTCCTACGAGCAGTACTTC

j_gene: TRBJ2-1
d_gene: TRBD2
v_gene: TRBV5-1
abundance: .
len: 15
CDR3aa: CASSTSGRAADEQFF
CDR3nt: TGCGCCAGCAGCACAAGCGGGAGGGCCGCCGATGAGCAGTTCTTC

j_gene: TRBJ1-3
d_gene: .
v_gene: TRBV7-8
abundance: few
len: 14
CDR3aa: CASSFTGSGNTIYF
CDR3nt: TGTGCCAGCAGCTTTACAGGATCCGGAAACACCATATATTTT

j_gene: TRBJ2-7
d_gene: .
v_gene: TRBV6-1
abundance: .
len: 13
CDR3aa: CASSPAAGYEQYF
CDR3nt: TGTGCCAGCAGCCCCGCGGCGGGCTACGAGCAGTACTTC

j_gene: TRBJ2-1
d_gene: .
v_gene: TRBV4-2
abundance: .
len: 16
CDR3aa: CASSQRAPSSYNEQFF
CDR3nt: TGTGCCAGCAGCCAAAGAGCGCCGAGCTCCTACAATGAGCAGTTCTTC

j_gene: TRBJ2-3
d_gene: TRBD2
v_gene: TRBV29-1
abundance: .
len: 14
CDR3aa: CSVASGRGTDTQYF
CDR3nt: TGCAGCGTCGCTTCCGGGAGGGGAACAGATACGCAGTATTTT

j_gene: TRBJ2-1
d_gene: .
v_gene: TRBV19
abundance: .
len: 13
CDR3aa: CASSSGVRNEQFF
CDR3nt: TGTGCCAGTAGTTCAGGGGTACGGAATGAGCAGTTCTTC

j_gene: TRBJ2-1
d_gene: TRBD1
v_gene: TRBV6-1
abundance: .
len: 13
CDR3aa: CATGDRKYNEQFF
CDR3nt: TGTGCCACTGGGGACAGAAAGTACAATGAGCAGTTCTTC

j_gene: TRBJ2-7
d_gene: TRBD2
v_gene: TRBV28
abundance: .
len: 15
CDR3aa: CASSPSGGGSYEQYF
CDR3nt: TGTGCCAGCAGTCCCTCGGGGGGAGGATCCTACGAGCAGTACTTC

j_gene: TRBJ2-3
d_gene: TRBD2
v_gene: TRBV5-1
abundance: .
len: 18
CDR3aa: CASSYGLAGGPGTDTQYF
CDR3nt: TGCGCCAGCAGCTATGGACTAGCGGGAGGGCCTGGCACAGATACGCAGTATTTT

j_gene: TRBJ1-2
d_gene: .
v_gene: TRBV18
abundance: once
len: 14
CDR3aa: CASSQGPGGYGYTF
CDR3nt: TGTGCCAGCTCACAGGGGCCTGGTGGCTATGGCTACACCTTC

j_gene: TRBJ2-2
d_gene: TRBD2
v_gene: TRBV5-4
abundance: .
len: 19
CDR3aa: CASSLGASGDIQNTGELFF
CDR3nt: TGTGCCAGCAGCTTGGGGGCTAGCGGGGATATCCAAAACACCGGGGAGCTGTTTTTT

j_gene: TRBJ1-5
d_gene: .
v_gene: TRBV27
abundance: .
len: 15
CDR3aa: CASSLSRNQGQPQHF
CDR3nt: TGTGCCAGCAGTTTATCGCGGAATCAGGGTCAGCCCCAGCATTTT

j_gene: TRBJ2-1
d_gene: .
v_gene: TRBV29-1
abundance: .
len: 14
CDR3aa: CSVRGPSSGNEQFF
CDR3nt: TGCAGCGTTCGAGGTCCTAGCTCAGGCAATGAGCAGTTCTTC

j_gene: TRBJ2-1
d_gene: .
v_gene: TRBV18
abundance: .
len: 14
CDR3aa: CASQGLLGNNEQFF
CDR3nt: TGTGCCAGTCAGGGTTTGTTGGGGAACAATGAGCAGTTCTTC

j_gene: TRBJ1-4
d_gene: TRBD1
v_gene: TRBV29-1
abundance: .
len: 13
CDR3aa: CSGGQATNEKLFF
CDR3nt: TGCAGCGGCGGACAGGCAACTAATGAAAAACTGTTTTTT

j_gene: TRBJ1-1
d_gene: .
v_gene: TRBV29-1
abundance: .
len: 13
CDR3aa: CSVEQGLNTEAFF
CDR3nt: TGCAGCGTTGAACAGGGGCTGAACACTGAAGCTTTCTTT

j_gene: TRBJ2-1
d_gene: TRBD2
v_gene: TRBV2
abundance: .
len: 14
CDR3aa: CASSILAGGNEQFF
CDR3nt: TGTGCCAGCAGTATACTAGCGGGAGGTAATGAGCAGTTCTTC

j_gene: TRBJ2-7
d_gene: TRBD2
v_gene: TRBV7-2
abundance: .
len: 14
CDR3aa: CASSFSGLTYEQYF
CDR3nt: TGTGCCAGCAGCTTTAGCGGGTTAACCTACGAGCAGTACTTC

j_gene: TRBJ2-7
d_gene: .
v_gene: TRBV6-5
abundance: .
len: 13
CDR3aa: CASSYSTGYEQYF
CDR3nt: TGTGCCAGCAGTTACTCGACGGGATACGAGCAGTACTTC

j_gene: TRBJ1-2
d_gene: .
v_gene: TRBV27
abundance: once
len: 13
CDR3aa: CASSSRRGDGYTF
CDR3nt: TGTGCCAGCAGTTCGAGAAGGGGCGATGGCTACACCTTC

j_gene: TRBJ1-1
d_gene: .
v_gene: TRBV29-1
abundance: .
len: 11
CDR3aa: CSAGRTTEAFF
CDR3nt: TGCAGCGCAGGGCGTACCACTGAAGCTTTCTTT

j_gene: TRBJ2-3
d_gene: .
v_gene: TRBV28
abundance: .
len: 17
CDR3aa: CASSSLRRGRVSDTQYF
CDR3nt: TGTGCCAGCAGTTCTCTCCGACGGGGAAGAGTCTCGGATACGCAGTATTTT

j_gene: TRBJ2-1
d_gene: TRBD2
v_gene: TRBV7-6
abundance: .
len: 14
CDR3aa: CASSSPGLADEQFF
CDR3nt: TGTGCCAGCAGCTCGCCGGGACTAGCGGATGAGCAGTTCTTC

j_gene: TRBJ2-2
d_gene: TRBD1
v_gene: TRBV28
abundance: many
len: 14
CDR3aa: CASSPRGRTGELFF
CDR3nt: TGTGCCAGCAGCCCCAGGGGGCGAACCGGGGAGCTGTTTTTT

j_gene: TRBJ2-7
d_gene: .
v_gene: TRBV7-6
abundance: .
len: 14
CDR3aa: CASSLNGGGDEQYF
CDR3nt: TGTGCCAGCAGCTTAAACGGAGGGGGGGACGAGCAGTACTTC

j_gene: TRBJ2-7
d_gene: TRBD2
v_gene: TRBV11-3
abundance: .
len: 15
CDR3aa: CASSARLAGAQEQYF
CDR3nt: TGTGCCAGCAGCGCCCGACTAGCGGGAGCTCAGGAGCAGTACTTC

j_gene: TRBJ2-2
d_gene: .
v_gene: TRBV5-1
abundance: .
len: 18
CDR3aa: CASSLRERRGANTGELFF
CDR3nt: TGCGCCAGCAGCTTACGGGAGAGGAGGGGTGCGAACACCGGGGAGCTGTTTTTT

j_gene: TRBJ2-7
d_gene: TRBD1
v_gene: TRBV6-1
abundance: .
len: 15
CDR3aa: CASSAPGTGPYEQYF
CDR3nt: TGTGCCAGCAGTGCCCCCGGGACAGGGCCCTACGAGCAGTACTTC

j_gene: TRBJ2-7
d_gene: .
v_gene: TRBV1
abundance: few
len: 20
CDR3aa: CTSSHSSPGLAGFCLYEQYF
CDR3nt: TGCACCAGCAGCCATTCTTCACCGGGACTAGCGGGATTCTGCCTTTACGAGCAGTACTTC

j_gene: TRBJ1-1
d_gene: TRBD1
v_gene: TRBV6-5
abundance: .
len: 14
CDR3aa: CASSSNRGNTEAFF
CDR3nt: TGTGCCAGCAGTAGCAACAGGGGGAACACTGAAGCTTTCTTT

j_gene: TRBJ2-1
d_gene: .
v_gene: TRBV6-1
abundance: .
len: 12
CDR3aa: CASSERSNEQFF
CDR3nt: TGTGCCAGCAGTGAGCGGAGCAATGAGCAGTTCTTC

j_gene: TRBJ2-1
d_gene: TRBD1
v_gene: TRBV6-1
abundance: .
len: 17
CDR3aa: CASSAIGQGLRNNEQFF
CDR3nt: TGTGCCAGCAGTGCAATAGGACAGGGGCTAAGGAACAATGAGCAGTTCTTC

j_gene: TRBJ1-5
d_gene: .
v_gene: TRBV27
abundance: .
len: 16
CDR3aa: CASSHTPGQGHQPQHF
CDR3nt: TGTGCCAGCAGCCACACCCCGGGGCAGGGGCATCAGCCCCAGCATTTT

j_gene: TRBJ2-1
d_gene: TRBD2
v_gene: TRBV29-1
abundance: .
len: 15
CDR3aa: CSVARTRVTYNEQFF
CDR3nt: TGCAGCGTTGCCCGGACTAGGGTAACCTACAATGAGCAGTTCTTC

j_gene: TRBJ1-1
d_gene: TRBD1
v_gene: TRBV28
abundance: .
len: 17
CDR3aa: CASSLMGTGHMGTEAFF
CDR3nt: TGTGCCAGCAGTTTAATGGGGACAGGGCATATGGGAACTGAAGCTTTCTTT

j_gene: TRBJ1-3
d_gene: .
v_gene: TRBV19
abundance: .
len: 15
CDR3aa: CASSEQESSGNTIYF
CDR3nt: TGTGCCAGTAGTGAACAGGAGAGCTCTGGAAACACCATATATTTT

j_gene: TRBJ2-7
d_gene: .
v_gene: TRBV5-5
abundance: .
len: 9
CDR3aa: CASRAGQYF
CDR3nt: TGTGCCAGCAGGGCTGGGCAGTACTTC

j_gene: TRBJ1-2
d_gene: .
v_gene: TRBV5-4
abundance: .
len: 15
CDR3aa: CASSLAWGTNYGYTF
CDR3nt: TGTGCCAGCAGCTTGGCCTGGGGCACGAACTATGGCTACACCTTC

j_gene: TRBJ1-1
d_gene: TRBD1
v_gene: TRBV7-9
abundance: .
len: 16
CDR3aa: CASSSNRGLKVTEAFF
CDR3nt: TGTGCCAGCAGCTCGAACAGGGGGCTTAAGGTCACTGAAGCTTTCTTT